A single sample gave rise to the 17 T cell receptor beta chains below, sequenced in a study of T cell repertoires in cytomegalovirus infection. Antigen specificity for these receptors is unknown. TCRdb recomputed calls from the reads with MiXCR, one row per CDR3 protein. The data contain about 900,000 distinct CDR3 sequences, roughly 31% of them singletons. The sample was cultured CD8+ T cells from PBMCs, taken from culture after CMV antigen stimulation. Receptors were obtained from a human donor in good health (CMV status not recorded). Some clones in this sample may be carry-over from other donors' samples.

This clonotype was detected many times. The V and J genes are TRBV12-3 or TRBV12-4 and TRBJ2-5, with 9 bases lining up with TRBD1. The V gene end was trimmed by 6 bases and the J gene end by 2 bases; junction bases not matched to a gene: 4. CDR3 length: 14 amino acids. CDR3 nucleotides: TGTGCCAGCAGAAACAGGGGGCTTCAAGAGACCCAGTACTTC. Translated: CASRNRGLQETQYF.

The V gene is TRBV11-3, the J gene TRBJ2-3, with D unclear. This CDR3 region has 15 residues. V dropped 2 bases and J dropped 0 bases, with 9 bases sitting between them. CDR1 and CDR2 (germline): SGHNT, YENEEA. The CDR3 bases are TGTGCCAGCAGCTTAAACTGGCTTAGCACAGATACGCAGTATTTT. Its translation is CASSLNWLSTDTQYF.

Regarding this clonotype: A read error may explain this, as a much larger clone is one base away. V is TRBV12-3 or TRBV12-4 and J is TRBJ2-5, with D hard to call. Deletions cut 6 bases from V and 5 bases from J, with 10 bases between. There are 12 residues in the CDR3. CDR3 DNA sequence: TGTGCCAGCAGCCCGAAGGAGGAGACCCAGTACTTC. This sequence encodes CASSPKEETQYF.

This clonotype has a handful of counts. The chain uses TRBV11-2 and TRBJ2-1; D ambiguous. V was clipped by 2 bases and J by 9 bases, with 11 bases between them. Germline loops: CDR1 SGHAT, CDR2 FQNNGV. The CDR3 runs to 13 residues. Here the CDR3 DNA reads TGTGCCAGCAGCTTACACGGCCCCCTTGAGCAGTTCTTC. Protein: CASSLHGPLEQFF.

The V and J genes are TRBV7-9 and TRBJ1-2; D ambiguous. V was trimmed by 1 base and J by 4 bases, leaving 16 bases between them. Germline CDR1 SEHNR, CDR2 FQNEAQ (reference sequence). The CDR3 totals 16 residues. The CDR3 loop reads CASSLEIAFLIYGYTF. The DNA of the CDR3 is TGTGCCAGCAGCTTAGAGATAGCCTTCCTAATCTATGGCTACACCTTC.

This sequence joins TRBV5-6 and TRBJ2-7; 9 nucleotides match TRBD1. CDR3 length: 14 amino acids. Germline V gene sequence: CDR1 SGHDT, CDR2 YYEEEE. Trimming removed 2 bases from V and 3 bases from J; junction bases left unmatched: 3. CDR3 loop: CASSFGTGFYEQYV. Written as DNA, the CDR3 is TGTGCCAGCAGCTTCGGGACAGGGTTCTACGAGCAGTACGTC.

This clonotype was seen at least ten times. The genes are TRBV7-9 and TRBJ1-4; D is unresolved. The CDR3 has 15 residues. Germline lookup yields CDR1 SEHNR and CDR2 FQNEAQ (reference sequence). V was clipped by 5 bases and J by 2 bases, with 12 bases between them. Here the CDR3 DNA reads TGTGCCAGCAGCCCTAGGGATACGACTAATGAAAAACTGTTTTTT. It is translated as CASSPRDTTNEKLFF.

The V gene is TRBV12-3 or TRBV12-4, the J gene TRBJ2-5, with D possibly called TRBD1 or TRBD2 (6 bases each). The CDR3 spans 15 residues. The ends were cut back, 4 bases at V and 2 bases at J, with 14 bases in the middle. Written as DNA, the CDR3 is TGTGCCAGCAGTTGGGGGGCTGGGGGGCAAGAGACCCAGTACTTC. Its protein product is CASSWGAGGQETQYF.

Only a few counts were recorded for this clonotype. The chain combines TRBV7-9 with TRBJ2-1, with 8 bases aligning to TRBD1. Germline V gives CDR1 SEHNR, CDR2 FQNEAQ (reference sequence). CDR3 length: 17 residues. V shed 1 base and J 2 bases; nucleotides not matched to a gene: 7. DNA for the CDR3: TGTGCCAGCAGCTTAGTCCTTAGACAGGGGCCCTACAATGAGCAGTTCTTC. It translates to CASSLVLRQGPYNEQFF.

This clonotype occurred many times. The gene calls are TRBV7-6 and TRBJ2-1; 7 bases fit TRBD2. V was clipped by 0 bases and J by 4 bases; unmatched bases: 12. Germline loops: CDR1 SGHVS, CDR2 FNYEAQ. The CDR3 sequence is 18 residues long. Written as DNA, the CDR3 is TGTGCCAGCAGCTTAGCGGCGGGAGTTGACGTGCTGTACAATGAGCAGTTCTTC. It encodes CASSLAAGVDVLYNEQFF.

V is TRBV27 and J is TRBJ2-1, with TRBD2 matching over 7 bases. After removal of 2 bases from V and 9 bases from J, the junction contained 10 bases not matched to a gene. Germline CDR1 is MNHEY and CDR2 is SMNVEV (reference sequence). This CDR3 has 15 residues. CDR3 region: CASSLEETSYGEQFF. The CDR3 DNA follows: TGTGCCAGCAGTTTAGAGGAGACTAGCTATGGTGAGCAGTTCTTC.

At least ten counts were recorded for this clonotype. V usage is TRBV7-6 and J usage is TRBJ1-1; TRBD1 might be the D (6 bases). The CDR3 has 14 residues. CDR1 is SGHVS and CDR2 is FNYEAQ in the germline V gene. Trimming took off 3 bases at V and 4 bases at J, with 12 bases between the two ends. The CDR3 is CASSFGGEGTEAFF. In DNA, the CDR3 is TGTGCCAGCAGCTTCGGGGGCGAGGGCACTGAAGCTTTCTTT.

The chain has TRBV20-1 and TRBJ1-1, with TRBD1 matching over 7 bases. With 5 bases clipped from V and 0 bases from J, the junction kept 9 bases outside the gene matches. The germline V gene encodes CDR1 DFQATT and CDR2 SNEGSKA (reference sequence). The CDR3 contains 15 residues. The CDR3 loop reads CSAGGTAAMNTEAFF. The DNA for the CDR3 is TGCAGTGCTGGTGGGACAGCTGCAATGAACACTGAAGCTTTCTTT.

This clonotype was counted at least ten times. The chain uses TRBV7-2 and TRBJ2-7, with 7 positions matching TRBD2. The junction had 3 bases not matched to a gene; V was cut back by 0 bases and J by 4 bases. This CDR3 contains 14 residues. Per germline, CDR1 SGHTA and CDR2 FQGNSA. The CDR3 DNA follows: TGTGCCAGCAGCTTAGCCGGGACTATATACGAGCAGTACGTC. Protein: CASSLAGTIYEQYV.

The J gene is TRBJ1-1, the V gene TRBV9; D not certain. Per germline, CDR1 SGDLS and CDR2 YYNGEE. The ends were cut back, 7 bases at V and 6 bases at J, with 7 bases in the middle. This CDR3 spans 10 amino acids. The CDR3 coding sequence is TGTGCCAGCGCCGGGGCTGAAGCTTTCTTT. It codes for CASAGAEAFF.

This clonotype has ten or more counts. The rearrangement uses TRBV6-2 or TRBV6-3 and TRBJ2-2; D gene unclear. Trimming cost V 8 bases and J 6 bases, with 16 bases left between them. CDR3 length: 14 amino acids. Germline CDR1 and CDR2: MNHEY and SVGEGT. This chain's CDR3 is CASGNPTVPGELFF. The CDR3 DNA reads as TGTGCCAGCGGGAATCCGACTGTCCCCGGGGAGCTGTTTTTT.

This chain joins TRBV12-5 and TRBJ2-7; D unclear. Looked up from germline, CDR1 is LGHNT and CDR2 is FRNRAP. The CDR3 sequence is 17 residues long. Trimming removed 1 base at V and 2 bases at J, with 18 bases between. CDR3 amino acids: CASGLGSVVYLPYEQYF. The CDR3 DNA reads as TGTGCTAGTGGTTTGGGAAGCGTGGTGTACTTACCCTACGAGCAGTACTTC.